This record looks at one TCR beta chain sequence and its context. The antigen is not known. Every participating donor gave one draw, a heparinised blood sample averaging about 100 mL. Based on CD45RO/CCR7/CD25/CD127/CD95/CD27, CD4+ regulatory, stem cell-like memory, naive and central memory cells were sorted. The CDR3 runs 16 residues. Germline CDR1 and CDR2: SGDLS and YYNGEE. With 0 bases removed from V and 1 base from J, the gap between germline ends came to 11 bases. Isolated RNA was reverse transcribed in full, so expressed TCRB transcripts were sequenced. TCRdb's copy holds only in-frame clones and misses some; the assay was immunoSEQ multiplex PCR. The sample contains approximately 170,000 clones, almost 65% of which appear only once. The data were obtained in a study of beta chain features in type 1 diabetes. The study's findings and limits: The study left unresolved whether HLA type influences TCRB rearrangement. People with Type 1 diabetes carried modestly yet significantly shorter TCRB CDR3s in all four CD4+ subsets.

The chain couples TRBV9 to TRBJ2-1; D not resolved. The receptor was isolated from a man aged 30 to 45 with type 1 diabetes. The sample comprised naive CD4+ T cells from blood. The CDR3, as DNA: TGTGCCAGCAGCGTAGACGTCCAGGCATCCTACAATGAGCAGTTCTTC. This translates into CASSVDVQASYNEQFF.